This T cell receptor beta chain stems from a study of shared T cell receptors in the human thymus. Per the germline V gene, CDR1 is SGHTA and CDR2 is FQGNSA. V lost 1 base to trimming and J lost 7 bases, with 17 bases between them. The CDR3 extends over 15 amino acids. The assay was immunoSEQ multiplex PCR, and TCRdb's table has in-frame clones only and misses some. Counted here are hundreds of thousands of clones, approximately 88% occurring once; the ten biggest clones make up 0.008% to 0.011%. The same sample was also used in a study of human thymus T cells.

Material for sequencing was thymocytes. The rearrangement uses TRBV7-2 and TRBJ2-7; tentatively, D is TRBD2 (6 bases). The sequence derives from a boy under two years old with a congenital heart defect. DNA of the CDR3: TGTGCCAGCAGCTTAGACCAAGGGACTCCCCGGGAGCAGTACTTC. This sequence encodes CASSLDQGTPREQYF.